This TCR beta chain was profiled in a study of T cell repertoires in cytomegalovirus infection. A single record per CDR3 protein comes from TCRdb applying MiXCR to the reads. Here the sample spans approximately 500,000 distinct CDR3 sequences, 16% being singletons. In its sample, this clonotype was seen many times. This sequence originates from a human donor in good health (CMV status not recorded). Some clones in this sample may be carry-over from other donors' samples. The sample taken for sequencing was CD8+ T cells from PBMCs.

CDR3 region: CASSLTQGNTEAFF. The CDR3 DNA reads TGTGCCAGCAGTTTAACACAGGGGAACACTGAAGCTTTCTTT. The chain is built from TRBV27 and TRBJ1-1; possibly TRBD1 for D (6 bases). From germline, CDR1 is MNHEY and CDR2 SMNVEV (reference sequence). The CDR3 is made up of 14 amino acids. V was trimmed by 2 bases and J by 1 base, leaving 8 bases between them.